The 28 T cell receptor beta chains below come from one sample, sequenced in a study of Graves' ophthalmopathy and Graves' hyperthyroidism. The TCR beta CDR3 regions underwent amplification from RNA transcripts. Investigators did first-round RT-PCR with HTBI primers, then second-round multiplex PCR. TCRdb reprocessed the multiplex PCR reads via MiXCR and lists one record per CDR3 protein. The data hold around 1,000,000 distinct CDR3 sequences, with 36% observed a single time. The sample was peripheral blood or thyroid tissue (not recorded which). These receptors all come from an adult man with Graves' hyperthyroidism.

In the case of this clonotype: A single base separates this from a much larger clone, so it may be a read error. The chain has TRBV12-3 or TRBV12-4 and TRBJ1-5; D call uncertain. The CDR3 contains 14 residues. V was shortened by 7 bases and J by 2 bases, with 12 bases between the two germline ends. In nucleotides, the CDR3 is TGTGCCAGCAATAGGGCGTTTCGCAATCAGCCCCAGCATTTT. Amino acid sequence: CASNRAFRNQPQHF.

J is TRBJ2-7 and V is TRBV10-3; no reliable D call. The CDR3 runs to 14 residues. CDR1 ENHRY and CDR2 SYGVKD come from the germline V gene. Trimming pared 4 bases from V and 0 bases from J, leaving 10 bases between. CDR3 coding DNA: TGTGCCATCAGTGTGTCTGCTACCTCCTACGAGCAGTACTTC. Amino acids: CAISVSATSYEQYF.

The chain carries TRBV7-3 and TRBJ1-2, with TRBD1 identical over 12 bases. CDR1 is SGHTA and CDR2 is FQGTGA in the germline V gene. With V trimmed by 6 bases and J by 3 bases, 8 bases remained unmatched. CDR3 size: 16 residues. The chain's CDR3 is CASRGDRGLPDYGYTF. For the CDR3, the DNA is TGTGCCAGCAGAGGGGACAGGGGGCTCCCGGACTATGGCTACACCTTC.

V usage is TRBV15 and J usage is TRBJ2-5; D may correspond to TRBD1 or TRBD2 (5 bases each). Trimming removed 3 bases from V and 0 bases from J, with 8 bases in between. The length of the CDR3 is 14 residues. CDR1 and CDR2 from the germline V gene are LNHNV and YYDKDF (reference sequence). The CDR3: CATSRGRDQETQYF. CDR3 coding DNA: TGTGCCACCAGCAGGGGACGCGACCAAGAGACCCAGTACTTC.

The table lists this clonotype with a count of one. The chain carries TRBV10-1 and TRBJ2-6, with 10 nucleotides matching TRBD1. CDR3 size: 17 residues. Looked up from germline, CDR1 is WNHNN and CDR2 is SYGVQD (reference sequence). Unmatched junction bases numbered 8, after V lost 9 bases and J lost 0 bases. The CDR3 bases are TGCGCCAGGAGACAGGGGGCAAGAGGCTCTGGGGCCAACGTCCTGACTTTC. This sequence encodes CARRQGARGSGANVLTF.

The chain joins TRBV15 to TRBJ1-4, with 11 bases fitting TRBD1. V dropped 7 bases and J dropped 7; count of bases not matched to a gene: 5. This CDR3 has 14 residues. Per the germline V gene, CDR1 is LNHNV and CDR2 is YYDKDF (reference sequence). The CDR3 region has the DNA TGTGCCACCAATAGCGGGACAGGGGGTGAAAAACTGTTTTTT. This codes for CATNSGTGGEKLFF.

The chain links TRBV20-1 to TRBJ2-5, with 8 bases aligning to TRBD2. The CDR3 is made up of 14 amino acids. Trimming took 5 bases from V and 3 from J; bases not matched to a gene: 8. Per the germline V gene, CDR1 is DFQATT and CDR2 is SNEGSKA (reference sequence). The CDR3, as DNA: TGCAGTGCTTTCAGCGGGAGAGTGAAAGAGACCCAGTACTTC. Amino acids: CSAFSGRVKETQYF.

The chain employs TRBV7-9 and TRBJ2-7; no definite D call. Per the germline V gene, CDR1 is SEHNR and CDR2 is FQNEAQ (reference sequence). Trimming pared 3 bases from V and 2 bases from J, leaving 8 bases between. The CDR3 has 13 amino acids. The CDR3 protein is CASSFEVAYEQYF. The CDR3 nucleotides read TGTGCCAGCAGCTTTGAGGTGGCCTACGAGCAGTACTTC.

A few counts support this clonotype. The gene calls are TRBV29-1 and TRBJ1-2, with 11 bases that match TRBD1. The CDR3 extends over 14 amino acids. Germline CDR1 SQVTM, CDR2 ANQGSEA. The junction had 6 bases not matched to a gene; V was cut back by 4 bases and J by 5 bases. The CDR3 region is CSVGTGGLTYGYTF. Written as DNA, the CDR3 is TGCAGCGTTGGGACAGGGGGCTTAACGTATGGCTACACCTTC.

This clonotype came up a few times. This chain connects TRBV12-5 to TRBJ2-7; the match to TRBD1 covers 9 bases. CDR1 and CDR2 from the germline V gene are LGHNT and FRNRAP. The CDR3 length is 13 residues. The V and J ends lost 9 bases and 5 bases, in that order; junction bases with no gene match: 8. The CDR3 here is CARGTGPLNEQYF. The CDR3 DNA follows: TGTGCTAGAGGGACAGGGCCTTTAAACGAGCAGTACTTC.

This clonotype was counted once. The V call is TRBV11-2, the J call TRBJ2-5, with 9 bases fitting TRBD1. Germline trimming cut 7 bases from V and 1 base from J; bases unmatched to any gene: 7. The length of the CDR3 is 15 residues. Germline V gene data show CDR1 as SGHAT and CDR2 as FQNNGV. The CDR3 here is CASTKTGGGQETQYF. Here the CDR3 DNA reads TGTGCCAGCACCAAGACAGGGGGAGGCCAAGAGACCCAGTACTTC.

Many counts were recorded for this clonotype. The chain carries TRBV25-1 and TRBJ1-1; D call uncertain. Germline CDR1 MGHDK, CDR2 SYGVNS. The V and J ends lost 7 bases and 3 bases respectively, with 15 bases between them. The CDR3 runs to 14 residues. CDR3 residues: CASKLGIRDTEAFF. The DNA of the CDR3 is TGTGCCAGCAAGTTGGGGATTCGGGACACTGAAGCTTTCTTT. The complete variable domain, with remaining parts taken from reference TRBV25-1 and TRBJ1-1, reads EADIYQTPRYLVIGTGKKITLECSQTMGHDKMYWYQQDPGMELHLIHYSYGVNSTEKGDLSSESTVSRIRTEHFPLTLESARPSHTSQYLCASKLGIRDTEAFFGQGTRLTVV.

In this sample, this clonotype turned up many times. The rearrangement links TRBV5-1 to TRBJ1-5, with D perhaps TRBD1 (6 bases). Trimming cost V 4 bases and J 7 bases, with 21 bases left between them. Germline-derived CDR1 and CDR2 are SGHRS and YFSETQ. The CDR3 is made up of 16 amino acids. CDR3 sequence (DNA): TGCGCCAGCAGCGCTGAACCGACAGGTTGGTACCAGCCCCAGCATTTT. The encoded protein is CASSAEPTGWYQPQHF. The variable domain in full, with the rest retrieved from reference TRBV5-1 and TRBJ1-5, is KAGVTQTPRYLIKTRGQQVTLSCSPISGHRSVSWYQQTPGQGLQFLFEYFSETQRNKGNFPGRFSGRQFSNSRSEMNVSTLELGDSALYLCASSAEPTGWYQPQHFGDGTRLSIL.

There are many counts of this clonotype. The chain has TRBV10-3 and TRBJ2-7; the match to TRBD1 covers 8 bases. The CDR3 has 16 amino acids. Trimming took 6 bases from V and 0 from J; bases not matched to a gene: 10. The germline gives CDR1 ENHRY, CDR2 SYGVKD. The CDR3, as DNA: TGTGCCATCAGGAAAGGACAGGGTTTGAACTCCTACGAGCAGTACTTC. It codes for CAIRKGQGLNSYEQYF.

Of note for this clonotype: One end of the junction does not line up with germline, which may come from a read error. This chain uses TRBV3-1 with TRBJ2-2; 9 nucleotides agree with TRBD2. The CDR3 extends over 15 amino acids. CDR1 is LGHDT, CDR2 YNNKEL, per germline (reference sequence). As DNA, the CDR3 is TGCGCCAGCAGCCACTGGACTAGCGAAGGCGGGGAGCTGTTTTTT. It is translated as CASSHWTSEGGELFF.

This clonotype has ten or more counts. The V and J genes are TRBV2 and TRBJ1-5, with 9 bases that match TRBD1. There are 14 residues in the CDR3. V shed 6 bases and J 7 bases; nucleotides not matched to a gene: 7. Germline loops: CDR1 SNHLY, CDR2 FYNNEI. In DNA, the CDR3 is TGTGCCAGCAGCCCACAGGGGGCAAGGCAGCCCCAGCATTTT. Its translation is CASSPQGARQPQHF.

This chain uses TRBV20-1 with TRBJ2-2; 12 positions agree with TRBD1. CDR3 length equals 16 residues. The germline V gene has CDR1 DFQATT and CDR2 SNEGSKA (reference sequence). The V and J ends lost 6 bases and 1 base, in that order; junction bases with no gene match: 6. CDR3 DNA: TGCAGTGCCACCGGGACAGGGGGCTTGAACACCGGGGAGCTGTTTTTT. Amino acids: CSATGTGGLNTGELFF.

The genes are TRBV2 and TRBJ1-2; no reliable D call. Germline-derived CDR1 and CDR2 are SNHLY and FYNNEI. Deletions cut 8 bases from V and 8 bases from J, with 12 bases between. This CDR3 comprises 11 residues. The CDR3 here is CASVEGRGYTF. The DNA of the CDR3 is TGTGCCAGCGTGGAAGGCAGAGGCTACACCTTC.

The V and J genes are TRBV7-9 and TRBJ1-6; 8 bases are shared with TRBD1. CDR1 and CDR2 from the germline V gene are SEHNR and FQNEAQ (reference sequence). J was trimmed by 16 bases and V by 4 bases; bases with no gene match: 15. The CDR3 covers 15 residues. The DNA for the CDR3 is TGTGCCAGCAGCTCGCAGGGACAGGCGCCCCTAACTCTCCACTTT. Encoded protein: CASSSQGQAPLTLHF.

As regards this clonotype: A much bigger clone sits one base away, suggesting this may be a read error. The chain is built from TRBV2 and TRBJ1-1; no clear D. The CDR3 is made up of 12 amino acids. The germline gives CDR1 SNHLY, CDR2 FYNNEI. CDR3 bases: TGTGCCAGCAGCTCCGGGAGAAAACGACCTCTCTTT. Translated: CASSSGRKRPLF. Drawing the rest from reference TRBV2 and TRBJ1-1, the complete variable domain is EPEVTQTPSHQVTQMGQEVILRCVPISNHLYFYWYRQILGQKVEFLVSFYNNEISEKSEIFDDQFSVERPDGSNFTLKIRSTKLEDSAMYFCASSSGRKRPLFGQGTRLTVV.

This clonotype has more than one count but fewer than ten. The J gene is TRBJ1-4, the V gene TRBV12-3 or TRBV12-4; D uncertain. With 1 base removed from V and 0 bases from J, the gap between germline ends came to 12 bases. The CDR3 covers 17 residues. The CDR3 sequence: CASSLGRLTSTNEKLFF. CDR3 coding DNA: TGTGCCAGCAGTTTAGGTAGACTAACATCAACTAATGAAAAACTGTTTTTT.

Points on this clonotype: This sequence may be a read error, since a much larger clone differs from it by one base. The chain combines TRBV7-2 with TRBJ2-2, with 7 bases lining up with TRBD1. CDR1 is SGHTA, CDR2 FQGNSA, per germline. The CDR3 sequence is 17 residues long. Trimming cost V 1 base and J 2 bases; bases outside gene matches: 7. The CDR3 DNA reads TGTGCCAGCAGCTTAGTGAGGACAGGATCCAACACCGGGGAGCTGTTTTTT. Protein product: CASSLVRTGSNTGELFF.

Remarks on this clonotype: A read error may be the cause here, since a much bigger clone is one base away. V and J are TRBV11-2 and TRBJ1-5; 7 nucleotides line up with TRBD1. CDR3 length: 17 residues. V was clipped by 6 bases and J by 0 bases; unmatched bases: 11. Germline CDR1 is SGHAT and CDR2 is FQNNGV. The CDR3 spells CASSRQGISFSNQPQHF. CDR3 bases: TGTGCCAGCAGTAGACAGGGAATCTCTTTTAGCAATCAGCCCCAGCATTTT.

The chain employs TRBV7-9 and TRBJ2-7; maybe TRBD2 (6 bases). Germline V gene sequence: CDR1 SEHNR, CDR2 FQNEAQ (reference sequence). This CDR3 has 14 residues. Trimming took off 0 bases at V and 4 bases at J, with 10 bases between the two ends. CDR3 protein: CASSLAGGWYEQYF. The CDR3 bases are TGTGCCAGCAGCTTAGCGGGAGGTTGGTACGAGCAGTACTTC.

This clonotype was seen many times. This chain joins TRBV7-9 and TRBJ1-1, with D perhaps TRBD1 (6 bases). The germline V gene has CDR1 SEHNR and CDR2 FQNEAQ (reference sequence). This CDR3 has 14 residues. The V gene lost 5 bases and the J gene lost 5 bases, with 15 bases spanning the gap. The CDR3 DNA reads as TGTGCCAGCAGCCCTAGAGCAGGGGTGACTGAAGCTTTCTTT. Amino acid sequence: CASSPRAGVTEAFF.

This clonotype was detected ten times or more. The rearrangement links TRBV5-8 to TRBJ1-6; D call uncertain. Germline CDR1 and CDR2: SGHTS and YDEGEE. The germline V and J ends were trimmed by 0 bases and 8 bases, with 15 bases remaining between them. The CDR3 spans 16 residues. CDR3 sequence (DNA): TGTGCCAGCAGCTTGGTTAATCCAGGCCTTGATTCACCCCTCCACTTT. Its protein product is CASSLVNPGLDSPLHF.

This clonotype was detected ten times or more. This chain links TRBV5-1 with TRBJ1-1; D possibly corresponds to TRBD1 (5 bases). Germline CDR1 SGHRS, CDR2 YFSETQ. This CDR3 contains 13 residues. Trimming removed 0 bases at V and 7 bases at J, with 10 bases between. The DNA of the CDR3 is TGCGCCAGCAGCTTGGGGCAGGGCGATGAAGCTTTCTTT. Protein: CASSLGQGDEAFF.

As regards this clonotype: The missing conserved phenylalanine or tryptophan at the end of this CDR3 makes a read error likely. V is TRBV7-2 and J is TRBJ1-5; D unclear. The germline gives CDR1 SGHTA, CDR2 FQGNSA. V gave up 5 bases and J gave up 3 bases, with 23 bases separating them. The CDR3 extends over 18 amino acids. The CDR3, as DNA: TGTGCCAGCAGCCGAGATGGGAGGGCGGGCCGATTCAATCAGCCCCAGCATCTT. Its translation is CASSRDGRAGRFNQPQHL.